This TCR beta chain was captured by sequencing in a study of blood T cell repertoires in COVID-19. On the study more broadly: Material from acute and convalescent COVID-19 was sourced from the United States, Italy and Spain. PBMCs, B-cell-depleted T cells, or T cells provided the cDNA or gDNA that made up the material.

As originally analysed: It was from reference gene primer amplification that nucleated cell counts were estimated. The assay was immunoSEQ multiplex PCR, and TCRdb's table has in-frame clones only and misses some. The D gene and trimming were derived from the DNA, and the V and J assignments and clone size from that table. There are tens of thousands of clones in the sample; about 88% occur only once, and about 5.2% lies in the top ten. Worth noting for this clone: At one end, the junction sequence differs from germline, possibly due to a read error.

Germline CDR1 is SSHAT and CDR2 is FNYEAQ (reference sequence). The CDR3 extends over 15 amino acids. Input material: peripheral blood. The V call is TRBV7-7, the J call TRBJ2-7; the D gene could be TRBD1 or TRBD2 (5 bases each). This clonotype was sampled from a woman older than 75 with active COVID-19. CDR3 amino acids: CASSLGVANVYEQYF. CDR3 DNA sequence: TGTGCTAGCAGCTTAGGGGTAGCGAATGTATACGAGCAGTACTTC.